This T cell receptor (beta chain) was recovered during a study of human T cells and chemical hapten exposure. V was clipped by 1 base and J by 6 bases, with 13 bases between them. Per germline, CDR1 SGHTA and CDR2 FQGNSA. The CDR3 spans 15 residues. TCRdb re-derived calls from the RACE reads in MiXCR, one entry per CDR3 protein. The sample includes 100,000 to 150,000 distinct CDR3 sequences, 12% to 15% of them seen just once. Described time point: patch test 1, 2 weeks after DPC sensitization. Treatment: therapeutic diphenylcyclopropenone sensitization with weekly scalp DPC. Each patch-test visit's blood sample preceded patch application. Sequencing started from total RNA isolated from unfractionated whole blood. General study findings and limits: Against controls, expanded TCRs gave rise to significantly more large CDR3 similarity clusters. Once DPC sensitization occurred, TCRs above 1 in 1000 frequency showed no change.

This clonotype was seen a handful of times. Its antigen is not identified. The source is a young man with alopecia areata. Some clones in this sample may be carry-over from other donors' samples. Sequences were derived from whole blood, sampled in connection with sensitization to the hapten diphenylcyclopropenone (DPC). This rearrangement joins TRBV7-2 to TRBJ1-5, with D possibly matching TRBD1 (5 bases). CDR3 sequence reads: CASSLERGGSQPQHF. In DNA form, the CDR3 reads TGTGCCAGCAGCTTAGAGAGGGGCGGCAGTCAGCCCCAGCATTTT.